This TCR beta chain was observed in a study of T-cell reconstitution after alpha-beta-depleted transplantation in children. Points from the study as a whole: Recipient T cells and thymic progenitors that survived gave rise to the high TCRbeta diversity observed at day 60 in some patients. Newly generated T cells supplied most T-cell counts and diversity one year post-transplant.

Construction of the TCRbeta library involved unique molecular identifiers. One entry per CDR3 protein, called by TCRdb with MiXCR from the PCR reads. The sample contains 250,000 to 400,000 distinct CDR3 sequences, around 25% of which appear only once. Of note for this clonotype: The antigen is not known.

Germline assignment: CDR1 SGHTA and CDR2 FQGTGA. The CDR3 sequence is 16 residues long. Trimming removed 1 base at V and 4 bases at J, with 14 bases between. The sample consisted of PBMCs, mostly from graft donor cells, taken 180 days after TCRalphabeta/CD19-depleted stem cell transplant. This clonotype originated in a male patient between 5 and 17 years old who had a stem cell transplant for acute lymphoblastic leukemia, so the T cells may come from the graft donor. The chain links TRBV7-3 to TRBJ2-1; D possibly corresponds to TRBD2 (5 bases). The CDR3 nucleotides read TGTGCCAGCAGCTTAAATGGCCTAGCTCGGTACAATGAGCAGTTCTTC. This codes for CASSLNGLARYNEQFF. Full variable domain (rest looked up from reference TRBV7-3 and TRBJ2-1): GAGVSQTPSNKVTEKGKYVELRCDPISGHTALYWYRQSLGQGPEFLIYFQGTGAADDSGLPNDRFFAVRPEGSVSTLKIQRTERGDSAVYLCASSLNGLARYNEQFFGPGTRLTVL.